This T cell receptor beta chain originates from a study of cytomegalovirus exposure and HLA in healthy donors. Study results and limitations: Later analysis revealed greater clonal expansion in HLA-associated TCR beta chains than in equally common others.

This CDR3 comprises 17 residues. The junction had 12 bases not matched to a gene; V was cut back by 0 bases and J by 6 bases. CDR1 and CDR2 from the germline V gene are SGHDT and YYEEEE. The PCR was carried out with 60 Vbeta primers and 13 Jbeta primers. Sequenced by immunoSEQ multiplex PCR; TCRdb stores in-frame clones only, minus some. Of about 150,000 clones in the sample, around nine tenths were seen once. This clone was found once. Its matching antigen is unknown. Sequencing used PBMCs. The TCR sequence derives from a woman between 25 and 40 years old in good health and CMV-seronegative. This chain connects TRBV5-6 to TRBJ2-3, with 8 bases lining up with TRBD2. As DNA, the CDR3 is TGTGCCAGCAGCTTGGTGGGTGGTAGCGGGGACGGGGATACGCAGTATTTT. This codes for CASSLVGGSGDGDTQYF.